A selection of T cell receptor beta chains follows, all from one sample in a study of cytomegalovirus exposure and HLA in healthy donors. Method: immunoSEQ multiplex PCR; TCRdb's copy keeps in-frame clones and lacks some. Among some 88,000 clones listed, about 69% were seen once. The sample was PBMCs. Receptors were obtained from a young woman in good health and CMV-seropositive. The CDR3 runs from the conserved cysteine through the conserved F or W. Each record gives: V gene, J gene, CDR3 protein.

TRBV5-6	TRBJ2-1	CASSLWGHSSYNEQFF
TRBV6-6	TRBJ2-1	CASRRNIILEQFF
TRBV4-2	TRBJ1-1	CASSKPPEAFF
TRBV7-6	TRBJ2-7	CASSLIRDLDEQYF
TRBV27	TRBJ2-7	CASSSGLAGGGEQYF
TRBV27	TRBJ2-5	CASTLSQTGGTQYF
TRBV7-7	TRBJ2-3	CASSPDRVGDTQYF
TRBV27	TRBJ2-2	CASSLTGGANTGELFF
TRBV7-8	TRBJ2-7	CASSAGQGGKQYF
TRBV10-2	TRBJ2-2	CASSEAQTGELFF
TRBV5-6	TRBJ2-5	CASSEGQGVETQYF
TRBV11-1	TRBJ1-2	CASSMGQDFTGGYTF
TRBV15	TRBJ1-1	CATSRLMGTGDNPKAFF
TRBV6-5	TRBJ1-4	CASKGATNEKLFF
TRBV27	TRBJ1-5	CASSPGGQPQHF
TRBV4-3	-	CASRLGQDPSYEQYF
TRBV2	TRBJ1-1	CASSVDRFNTEAFF
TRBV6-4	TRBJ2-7	CARNRRSRPYEQYF
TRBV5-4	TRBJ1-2	CASSPGTANYGYTF
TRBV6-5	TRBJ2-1	CASSYQGEQFF
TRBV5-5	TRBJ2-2	CASSLGSAGSFTGELFF
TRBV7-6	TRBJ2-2	CASSPRTNTGELFF
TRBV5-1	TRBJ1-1	CASSGAANTEAFF
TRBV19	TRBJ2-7	CASIDRVGEQYF
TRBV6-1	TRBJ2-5	CASNPGGGGETQYF
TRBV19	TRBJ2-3	CASSSLAGEGADTQYF
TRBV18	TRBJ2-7	CASSPSIAGGSSYEQYF
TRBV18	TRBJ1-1	CASSPDREVSEAFF
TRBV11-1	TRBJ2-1	CASGPGDVYNEQFF
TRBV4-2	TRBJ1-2	CASSQDPGQASNYGYTF
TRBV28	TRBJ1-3	CASSFRGIGNTIYF
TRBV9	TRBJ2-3	CASSVAVTDTQYF
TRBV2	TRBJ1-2	CASTQGAGGGYTF
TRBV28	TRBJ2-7	CATQTSGSSYEQYF
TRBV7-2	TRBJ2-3	CASSSGTLSTDTQYF
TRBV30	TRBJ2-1	CAWSVQGGSYNEQFF
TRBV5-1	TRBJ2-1	CASSLGGSLGYNEQFF
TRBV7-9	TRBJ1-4	CASKLGGDLGKLFF
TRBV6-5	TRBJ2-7	CASSYSTGRESQYF
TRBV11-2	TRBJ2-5	CASSLWTGIQETQYF
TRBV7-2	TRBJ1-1	CASAGASNTEAFF
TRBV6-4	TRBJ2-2	CASSDSTGRVFF